This T cell receptor beta chain comes out of a study of blood T cell repertoires in COVID-19. Background on the study: The samples span acute and convalescent COVID-19 from the United States, Italy and Spain.

In this sample, this clone turned up a few times. Original analysis: It was from reference gene primer amplification that nucleated cell counts were estimated. TCRdb's table, derived via immunoSEQ multiplex PCR, lists solely in-frame clones and lacks some. V and J calls plus clone size are reproduced from that table; the DNA served to infer D and trimming. Of under 350,000 clones in the sample, about four fifths were seen once. CDR3 size: 13 residues. Between the trimmed V and J ends, which lost 10 bases and 8 bases, there was a span of 17 bases. Per germline, CDR1 MNHEY and CDR2 SVGAGI. The chain is built from TRBV6-5 and TRBJ1-4; D gene uncertain. The source of this sequence is a woman between 50 and 59 years old who had recovered from COVID-19. The sample was peripheral blood. The CDR3 DNA follows: TGTGCCACCATGGCGGAGTTCGGGGAAAAACTGTTTTTT. This sequence encodes CATMAEFGEKLFF.